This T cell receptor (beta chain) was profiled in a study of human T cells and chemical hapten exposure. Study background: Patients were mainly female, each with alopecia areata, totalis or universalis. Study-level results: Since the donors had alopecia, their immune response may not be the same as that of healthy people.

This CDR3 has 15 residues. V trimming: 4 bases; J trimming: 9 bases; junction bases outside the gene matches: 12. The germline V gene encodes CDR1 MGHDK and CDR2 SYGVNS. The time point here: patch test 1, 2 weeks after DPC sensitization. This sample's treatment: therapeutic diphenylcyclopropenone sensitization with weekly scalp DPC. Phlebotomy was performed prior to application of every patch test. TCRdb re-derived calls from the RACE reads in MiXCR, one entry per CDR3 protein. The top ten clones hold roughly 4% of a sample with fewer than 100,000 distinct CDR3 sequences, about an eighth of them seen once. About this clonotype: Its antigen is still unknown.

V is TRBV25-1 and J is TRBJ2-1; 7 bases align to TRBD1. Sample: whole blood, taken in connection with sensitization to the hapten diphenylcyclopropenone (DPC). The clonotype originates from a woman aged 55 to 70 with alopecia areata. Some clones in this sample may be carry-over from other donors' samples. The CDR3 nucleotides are TGTGCCAGCAGTGCGGGCAGGGGGTATGGAAGTGAGCAGTTCTTC. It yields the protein CASSAGRGYGSEQFF.